Reported below is one T cell receptor beta chain. The entry originates in a study of blood T cell repertoires in COVID-19. Germline lookup yields CDR1 KGHSH and CDR2 LQKENI. Trimming took 2 bases from V and 5 from J, leaving 7 bases between them. The CDR3 loop spans 12 amino acids. Clones were sequenced by immunoSEQ multiplex PCR, and TCRdb holds only the in-frame ones, with some missing. The profile shows more than 120,000 clones, around 87% of them singletons. The sequencing input was peripheral blood. V gene TRBV18 combines with J gene TRBJ2-7; D is uncertain. This TCR was sampled from a woman between 50 and 59 years old with active or convalescent COVID-19. The DNA of the CDR3 is TGTGCCAGCTCACCAAGGAGCGACGAGCAGTACTTC. It yields the protein CASSPRSDEQYF.